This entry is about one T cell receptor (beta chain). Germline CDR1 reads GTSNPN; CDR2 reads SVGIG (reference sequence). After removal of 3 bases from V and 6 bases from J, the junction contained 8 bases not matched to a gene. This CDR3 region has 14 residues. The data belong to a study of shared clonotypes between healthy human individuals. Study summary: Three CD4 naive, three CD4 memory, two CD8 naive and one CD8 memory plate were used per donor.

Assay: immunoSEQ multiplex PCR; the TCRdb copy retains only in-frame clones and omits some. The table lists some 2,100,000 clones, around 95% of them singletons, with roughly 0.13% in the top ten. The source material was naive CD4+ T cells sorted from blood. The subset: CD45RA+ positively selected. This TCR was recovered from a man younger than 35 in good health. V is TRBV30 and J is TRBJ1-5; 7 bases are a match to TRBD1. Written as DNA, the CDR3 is TGTGCCTGGAGCCCCGGACAGGCGGTTCAGCCCCAGCATTTT. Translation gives CAWSPGQAVQPQHF.